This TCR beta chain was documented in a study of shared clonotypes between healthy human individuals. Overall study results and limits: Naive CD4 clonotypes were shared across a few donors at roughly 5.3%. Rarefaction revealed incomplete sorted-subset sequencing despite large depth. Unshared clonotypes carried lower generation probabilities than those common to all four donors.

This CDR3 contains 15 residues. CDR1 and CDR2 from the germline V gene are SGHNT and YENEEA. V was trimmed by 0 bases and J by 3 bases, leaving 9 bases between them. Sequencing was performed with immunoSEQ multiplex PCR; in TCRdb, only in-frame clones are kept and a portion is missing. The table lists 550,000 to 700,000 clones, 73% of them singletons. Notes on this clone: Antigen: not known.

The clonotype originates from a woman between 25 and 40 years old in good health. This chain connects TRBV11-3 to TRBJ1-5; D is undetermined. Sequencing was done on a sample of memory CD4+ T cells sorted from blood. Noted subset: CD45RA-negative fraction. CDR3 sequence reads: CASSLDQAANQPQHF. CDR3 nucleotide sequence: TGTGCCAGCAGCTTAGATCAGGCAGCCAATCAGCCCCAGCATTTT.